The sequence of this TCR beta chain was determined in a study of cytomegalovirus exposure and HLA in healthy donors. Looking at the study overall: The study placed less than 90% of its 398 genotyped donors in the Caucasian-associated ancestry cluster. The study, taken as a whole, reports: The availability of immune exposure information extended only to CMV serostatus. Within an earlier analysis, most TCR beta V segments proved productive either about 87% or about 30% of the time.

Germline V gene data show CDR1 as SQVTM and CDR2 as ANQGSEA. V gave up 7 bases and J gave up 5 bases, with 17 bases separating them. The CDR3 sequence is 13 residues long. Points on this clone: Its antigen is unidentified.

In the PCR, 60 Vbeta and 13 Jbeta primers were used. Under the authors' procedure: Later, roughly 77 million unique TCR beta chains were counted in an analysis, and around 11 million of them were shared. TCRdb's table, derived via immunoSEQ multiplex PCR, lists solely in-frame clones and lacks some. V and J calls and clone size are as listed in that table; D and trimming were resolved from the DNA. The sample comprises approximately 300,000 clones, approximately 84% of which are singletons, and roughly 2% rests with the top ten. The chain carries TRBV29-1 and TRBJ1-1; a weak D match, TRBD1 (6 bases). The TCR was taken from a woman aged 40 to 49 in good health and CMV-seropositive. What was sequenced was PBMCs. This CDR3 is CSAQGSGRTEAFF. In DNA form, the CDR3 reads TGCAGCGCCCAGGGGTCCGGCCGGACTGAAGCTTTCTTT.